The T cell receptor beta chain described here comes from a study of blood T cell repertoires in COVID-19. Whole-study context: Some COVID-19 samples were acute and others convalescent; all came from the United States, Italy and Spain. The cDNA or gDNA used as material had been derived from T cells, B-cell-depleted T cells, or PBMCs.

Sequenced by immunoSEQ multiplex PCR; TCRdb stores in-frame clones only, minus some. Altogether 450,000 or so clones are present, around 91% being singletons, with the ten largest covering approximately 0.55%. This clone showed up many times. The CDR3 runs to 14 residues. Germline V gene sequence: CDR1 SGHTA, CDR2 FQGTGA. V lost 2 bases and J lost 2, with 9 bases in between. Participant ages covered about 18 to 89 years across about two dozen US areas. Clinical history as reported by participants underpinned cohort assignment. This TCR derives from a young man who had recovered from COVID-19. This sequence joins TRBV7-3 and TRBJ1-1, with D possibly matching TRBD1 (5 bases). Sample: PBMCs or T cells enriched from blood (not recorded which). CDR3 sequence: CASSLLGGNTEAFF. The CDR3 coding sequence is TGTGCCAGCAGCTTATTGGGGGGTAACACTGAAGCTTTCTTT.